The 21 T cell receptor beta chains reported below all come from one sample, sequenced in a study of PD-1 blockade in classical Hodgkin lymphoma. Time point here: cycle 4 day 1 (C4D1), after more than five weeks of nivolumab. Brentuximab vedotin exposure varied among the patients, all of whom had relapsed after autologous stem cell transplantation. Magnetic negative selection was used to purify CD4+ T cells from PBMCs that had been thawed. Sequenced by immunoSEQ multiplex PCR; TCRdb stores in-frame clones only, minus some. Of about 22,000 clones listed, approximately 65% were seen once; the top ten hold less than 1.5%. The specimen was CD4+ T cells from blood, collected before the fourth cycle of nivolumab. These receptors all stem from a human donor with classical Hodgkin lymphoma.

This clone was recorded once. CDR3 protein: CASSVDPWQGGNTIYF. The CDR3 DNA reads TGTGCCAGCAGCGTAGACCCCTGGCAGGGCGGAAACACCATATATTTT. V is TRBV9 and J is TRBJ1-3, with a possible D match to TRBD1 (5 bases). The germline gives CDR1 SGDLS, CDR2 YYNGEE. CDR3 size: 16 residues. V was trimmed by 0 bases and J by 4 bases, leaving 14 bases between them.

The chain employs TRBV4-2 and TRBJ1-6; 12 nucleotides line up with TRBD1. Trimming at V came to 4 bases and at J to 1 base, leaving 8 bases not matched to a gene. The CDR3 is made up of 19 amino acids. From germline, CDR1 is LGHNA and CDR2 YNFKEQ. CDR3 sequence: CASSPGTGGGWSYNSPLHF. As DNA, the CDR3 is TGTGCCAGCAGCCCAGGGACAGGGGGCGGATGGTCCTATAATTCACCCCTCCACTTT.

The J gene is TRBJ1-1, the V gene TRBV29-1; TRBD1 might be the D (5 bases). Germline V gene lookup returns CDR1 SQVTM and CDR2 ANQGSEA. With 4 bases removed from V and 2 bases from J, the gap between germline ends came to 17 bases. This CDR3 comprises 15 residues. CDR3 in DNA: TGCAGCGTTGGGGCTTGGAGGGACGGCAACACTGAAGCTTTCTTT. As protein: CSVGAWRDGNTEAFF.

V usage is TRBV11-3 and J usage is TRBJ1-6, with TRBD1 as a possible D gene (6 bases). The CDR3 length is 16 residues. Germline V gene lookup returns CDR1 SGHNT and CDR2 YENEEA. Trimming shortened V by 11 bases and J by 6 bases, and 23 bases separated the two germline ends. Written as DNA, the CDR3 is TGTGCCTACTCGGGATGGGGGCCCAAGCCTAATTCACCCCTCCACTTT. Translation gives CAYSGWGPKPNSPLHF.

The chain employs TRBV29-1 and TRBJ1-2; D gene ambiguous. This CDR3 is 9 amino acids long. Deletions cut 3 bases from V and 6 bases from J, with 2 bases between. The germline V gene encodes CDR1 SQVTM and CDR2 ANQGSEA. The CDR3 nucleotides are TGCAGCGTTGATAATGGCTACACCTTC. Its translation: CSVDNGYTF.

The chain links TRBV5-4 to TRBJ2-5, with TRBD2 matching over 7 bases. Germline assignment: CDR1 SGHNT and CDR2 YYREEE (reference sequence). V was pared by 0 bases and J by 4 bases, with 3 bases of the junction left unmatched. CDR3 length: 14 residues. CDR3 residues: CASSLGGGLETQYF. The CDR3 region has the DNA TGTGCCAGCAGCTTGGGGGGAGGGCTAGAGACCCAGTACTTC.

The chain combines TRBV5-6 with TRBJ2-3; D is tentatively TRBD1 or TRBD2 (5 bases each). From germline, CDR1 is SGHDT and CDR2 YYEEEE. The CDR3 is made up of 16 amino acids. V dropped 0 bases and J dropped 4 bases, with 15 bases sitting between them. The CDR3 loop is CASSLAWQGPADTQYF. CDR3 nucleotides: TGTGCCAGCAGCTTGGCCTGGCAGGGACCGGCAGATACGCAGTATTTT.

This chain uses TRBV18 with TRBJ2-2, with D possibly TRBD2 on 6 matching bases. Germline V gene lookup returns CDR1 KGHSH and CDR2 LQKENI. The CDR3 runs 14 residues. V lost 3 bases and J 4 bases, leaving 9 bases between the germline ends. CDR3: CASSPGGGTGELFF. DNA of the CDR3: TGTGCCAGCTCACCTGGGGGAGGCACCGGGGAGCTGTTTTTT.

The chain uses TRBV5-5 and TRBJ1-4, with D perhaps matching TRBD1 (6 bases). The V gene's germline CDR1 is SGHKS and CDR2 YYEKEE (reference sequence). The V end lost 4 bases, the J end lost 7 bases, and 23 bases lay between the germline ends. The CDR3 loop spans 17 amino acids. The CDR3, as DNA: TGTGCCAGCAGCAAGAAACCGCGAGGGGGATCGGGTGAAAAACTGTTTTTT. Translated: CASSKKPRGGSGEKLFF.

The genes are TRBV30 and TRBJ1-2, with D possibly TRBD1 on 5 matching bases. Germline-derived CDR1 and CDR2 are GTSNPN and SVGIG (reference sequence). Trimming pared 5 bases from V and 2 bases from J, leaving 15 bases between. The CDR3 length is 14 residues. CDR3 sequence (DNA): TGTGCCTGGTCCCCGGGACGGAGGAACTATGGCTACACCTTC. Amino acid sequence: CAWSPGRRNYGYTF.

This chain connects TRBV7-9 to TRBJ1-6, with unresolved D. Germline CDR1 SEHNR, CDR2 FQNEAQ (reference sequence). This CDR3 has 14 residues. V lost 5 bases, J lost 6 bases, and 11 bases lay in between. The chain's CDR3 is CASSPPGANSPLHF. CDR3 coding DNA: TGTGCCAGCAGCCCTCCGGGCGCTAATTCACCCCTCCACTTT. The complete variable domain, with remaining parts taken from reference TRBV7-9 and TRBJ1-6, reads DTGVSQNPRHKITKRGQNVTFRCDPISEHNRLYWYRQTLGQGPEFLTYFQNEAQLEKSRLLSDRFSAERPKGSFSTLEIQRTEQGDSAMYLCASSPPGANSPLHFGNGTRLTVT.

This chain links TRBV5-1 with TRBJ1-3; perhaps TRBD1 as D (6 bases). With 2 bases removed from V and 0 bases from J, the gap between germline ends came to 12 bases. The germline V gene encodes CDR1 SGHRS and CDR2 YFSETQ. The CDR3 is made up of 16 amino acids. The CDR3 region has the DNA TGCGCCAGCAGCTTCACAGGGTCCAGCTCTGGAAACACCATATATTTT. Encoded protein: CASSFTGSSSGNTIYF.

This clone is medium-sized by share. CDR3 coding DNA: TGTGCTACTGAGCCCCAGCATTTT. It codes for CATEPQHF. This chain links TRBV12-5 with TRBJ1-5; unclear D gene. The V end lost 10 bases, the J end lost 8 bases, and 3 bases lay between the germline ends. Germline V CDR1 and CDR2: LGHNT, FRNRAP. The CDR3 is made up of 8 amino acids.

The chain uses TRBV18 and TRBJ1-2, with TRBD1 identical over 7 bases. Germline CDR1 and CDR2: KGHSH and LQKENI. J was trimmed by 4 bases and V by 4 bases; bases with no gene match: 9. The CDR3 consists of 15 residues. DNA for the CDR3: TGTGCCAGCTCACATAATCCCGGGACAGCCTATGGCTACACCTTC. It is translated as CASSHNPGTAYGYTF.

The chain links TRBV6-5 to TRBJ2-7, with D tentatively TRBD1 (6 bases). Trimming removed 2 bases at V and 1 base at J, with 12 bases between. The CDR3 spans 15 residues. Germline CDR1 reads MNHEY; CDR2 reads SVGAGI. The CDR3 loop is CASSYGRGLSYEQYF. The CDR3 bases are TGTGCCAGCAGTTACGGTAGGGGGTTGTCCTACGAGCAGTACTTC.

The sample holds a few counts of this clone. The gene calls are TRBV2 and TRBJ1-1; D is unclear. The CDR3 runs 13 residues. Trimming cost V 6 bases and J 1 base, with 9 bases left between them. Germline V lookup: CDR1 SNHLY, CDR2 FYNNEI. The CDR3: CASRNTENTEAFF. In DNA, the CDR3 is TGTGCCAGCAGAAATACAGAGAACACTGAAGCTTTCTTT.

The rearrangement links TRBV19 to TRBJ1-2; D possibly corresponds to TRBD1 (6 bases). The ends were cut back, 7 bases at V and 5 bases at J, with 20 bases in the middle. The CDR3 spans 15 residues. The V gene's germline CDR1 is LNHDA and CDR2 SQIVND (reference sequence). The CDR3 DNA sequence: TGTGCCAGTACCCCGTTACAGGGATCACCATATGGCTACACCTTC. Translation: CASTPLQGSPYGYTF.

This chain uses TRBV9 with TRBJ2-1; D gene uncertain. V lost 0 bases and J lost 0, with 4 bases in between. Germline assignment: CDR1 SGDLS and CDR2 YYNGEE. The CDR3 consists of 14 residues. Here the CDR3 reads CASSVDFSYNEQFF. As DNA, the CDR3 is TGTGCCAGCAGCGTAGACTTCTCCTACAATGAGCAGTTCTTC. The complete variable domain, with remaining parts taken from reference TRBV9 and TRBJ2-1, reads DSGVTQTPKHLITATGQRVTLRCSPRSGDLSVYWYQQSLDQGLQFLIQYYNGEERAKGNILERFSAQQFPDLHSELNLSSLELGDSALYFCASSVDFSYNEQFFGPGTRLTVL.

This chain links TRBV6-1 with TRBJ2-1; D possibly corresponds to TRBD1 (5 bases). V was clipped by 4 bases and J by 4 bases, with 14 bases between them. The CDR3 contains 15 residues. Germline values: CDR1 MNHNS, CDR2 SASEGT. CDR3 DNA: TGTGCCAGCAGTGTGCGACAGCTTGATTACAATGAGCAGTTCTTC. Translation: CASSVRQLDYNEQFF.

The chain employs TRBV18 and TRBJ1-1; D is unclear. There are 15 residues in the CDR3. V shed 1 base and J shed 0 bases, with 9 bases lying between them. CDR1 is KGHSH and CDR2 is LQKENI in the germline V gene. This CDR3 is CASSPLTQMNTEAFF. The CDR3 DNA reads TGTGCCAGCTCACCACTGACTCAGATGAACACTGAAGCTTTCTTT.

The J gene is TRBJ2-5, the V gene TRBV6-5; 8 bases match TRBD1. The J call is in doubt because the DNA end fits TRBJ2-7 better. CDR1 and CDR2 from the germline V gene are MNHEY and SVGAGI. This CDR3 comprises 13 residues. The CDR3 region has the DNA TGTGCCAGCAGTCGGACAGGGTTGGGCGAGCAGTACTTC. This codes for CASSRTGLGEQYF.